Listed here are 14 T cell receptor beta chains from one sample, sequenced in a study of Tregs in tolerant kidney transplant recipients. Profiled with immunoSEQ multiplex PCR; TCRdb holds only in-frame clones, not every one. The data show around 61,000 clones, roughly 86% seen once. Mixed chimerism was transient after nonmyeloablative marrow transplants from related graft donors. Material: CD4+ T cells from blood (PBMCs), obtained 6 months after the transplant. The receptors were sampled from a human patient who received a combined kidney and bone marrow transplant. Some T cells may be provided by the graft donor.

The chain uses TRBV2 and TRBJ1-5, with D unresolved. The CDR3 extends over 14 amino acids. Germline-derived CDR1 and CDR2 are SNHLY and FYNNEI. Trimming took 8 bases from V and 0 from J, leaving 11 bases between them. The CDR3 is CASRGRVSNQPQHF. The DNA of the CDR3 is TGTGCCAGCCGCGGCAGAGTTAGCAATCAGCCCCAGCATTTT.

On this clone itself: Other DNA sequences in this specimen translate into the identical CDR3. This chain links TRBV11-1 with TRBJ2-5; 10 nucleotides line up with TRBD1. The CDR3 contains 13 residues. V shed 5 bases, J shed 4 bases, and the junction held 1 base outside the gene matches. Germline CDR1 is SGHAT and CDR2 is FQDESV (reference sequence). The CDR3 reads CASSRDRGETQYF. In DNA, the CDR3 is TGTGCCAGCAGCCGGGACAGGGGAGAGACCCAGTACTTC.

The table lists this clone with a few counts. The rearrangement joins TRBV2 to TRBJ2-7; 8 nucleotides line up with TRBD1. Trimming took 4 bases from V and 0 from J; bases not matched to a gene: 5. CDR3 size: 15 residues. Germline CDR1 and CDR2: SNHLY and FYNNEI. In nucleotides, the CDR3 is TGTGCCAGCAGTGCCCAGGACAGGGCCTCCTACGAGCAGTACTTC. Translation: CASSAQDRASYEQYF.

The CDR3 DNA sequence: TGCGCCAGCAGCTACTCAGGGGATAAGACTAATGAAAAACTGTTTTTT. Protein: CASSYSGDKTNEKLFF. This rearrangement joins TRBV4-1 to TRBJ1-4, with D perhaps matching TRBD1 (6 bases). This CDR3 comprises 16 residues. V shed 5 bases and J shed 2 bases, with 15 bases lying between them. Germline V gene lookup returns CDR1 MGHRA and CDR2 YSYEKL.

This clone has more than one count but fewer than ten. The chain carries TRBV2 and TRBJ1-3; 7 bases fit TRBD1. The ends lost 6 bases at V and 8 bases at J; junction bases unmatched: 10. This CDR3 contains 14 residues. CDR1 SNHLY and CDR2 FYNNEI come from the germline V gene. The CDR3 spells CASRIDRVGHTIYF. The DNA of the CDR3 is TGTGCCAGCAGAATCGACAGGGTCGGACACACCATATATTTT.

The rearrangement links TRBV16 to TRBJ1-1; 12 bases fit TRBD1. Germline CDR1 and CDR2: KGHSY and FQNENV. The length of the CDR3 is 18 residues. V shed 2 bases, J shed 1 base, and the junction held 8 bases outside the gene matches. CDR3 DNA: TGTGCCAGCAGCCAAACCTGGGACAGGGGGCGCAGGAACACTGAAGCTTTCTTT. Its protein is CASSQTWDRGRRNTEAFF. The whole variable domain, filled in from reference TRBV16 and TRBJ1-1, reads GEEVAQTPKHLVRGEGQKAKLYCAPIKGHSYVFWYQQVLKNEFKFLISFQNENVFDETGMPKERFSAKCLPNSPCSLEIQATKLEDSAVYFCASSQTWDRGRRNTEAFFGQGTRLTVV.

The genes are TRBV6-1 and TRBJ2-5; TRBD1 is a possible D gene (7 bases). V lost 6 bases and J 4 bases, leaving 12 bases between the germline ends. The CDR3 has 13 residues. Per germline, CDR1 MNHNS and CDR2 SASEGT. The CDR3 protein is CASRLQGGETQYF. The CDR3 DNA follows: TGTGCCAGCAGATTGCAGGGGGGAGAGACCCAGTACTTC.

This clone was seen a few times. J is TRBJ1-5 and V is TRBV9, with 8 positions matching TRBD1. Germline V gene lookup returns CDR1 SGDLS and CDR2 YYNGEE. The CDR3 length is 17 residues. Trimming at V came to 4 bases and at J to 0 bases, leaving 9 bases not matched to a gene. The CDR3 DNA reads as TGTGCCAGCAGCCAAGGCTCCGGGACAGGTAGCAATCAGCCCCAGCATTTT. Residues: CASSQGSGTGSNQPQHF.

This clone was seen only a few times. The chain links TRBV2 to TRBJ1-6, with TRBD1 identical over 10 bases. The CDR3 contains 15 residues. The J segment lost 5 bases and the V segment lost 8 bases, leaving 6 bases of the junction unmatched. Germline V gene sequence: CDR1 SNHLY, CDR2 FYNNEI. CDR3 in DNA: TGTGCCAGCGGAACTGGACAGGGGGATAATTCACCCCTCCACTTT. Translated, it gives CASGTGQGDNSPLHF.

This chain connects TRBV2 to TRBJ2-3; possibly TRBD2 for D (6 bases). The germline V gene has CDR1 SNHLY and CDR2 FYNNEI. This CDR3 comprises 12 residues. V lost 6 bases to trimming and J lost 4 bases, with 8 bases between them. CDR3 amino acids: CASRGGADTQYF. As DNA, the CDR3 is TGTGCCAGCAGGGGCGGGGCAGATACGCAGTATTTT.

The J gene is TRBJ2-2, the V gene TRBV7-2, with 13 bases matching TRBD2. The J segment lost 3 bases and the V segment lost 3 bases, leaving 7 bases of the junction unmatched. CDR3 length: 18 amino acids. Germline values: CDR1 SGHTA, CDR2 FQGNSA. The CDR3 is CASSFRSLAGGYTGELFF. Here the CDR3 DNA reads TGTGCCAGCAGCTTCCGCTCACTAGCGGGGGGGTACACCGGGGAGCTGTTTTTT.

V gene TRBV5-4 combines with J gene TRBJ2-3, with TRBD2 matching over 8 bases. This CDR3 comprises 15 residues. From germline, CDR1 is SGHNT and CDR2 YYREEE (reference sequence). V gave up 2 bases and J gave up 4 bases; unmatched junction bases: 6. The CDR3 nucleotides are TGTGCCAGCAGCTTACGGGGGGGCACGGCAGATACGCAGTATTTT. Amino acids: CASSLRGGTADTQYF. The complete variable domain, with remaining parts taken from reference TRBV5-4 and TRBJ2-3, reads ETGVTQSPTHLIKTRGQQVTLRCSSQSGHNTVSWYQQALGQGPQFIFQYYREEENGRGNFPPRFSGLQFPNYSSELNVNALELDDSALYLCASSLRGGTADTQYFGPGTRLTVL.

V is TRBV25-1 and J is TRBJ1-1, with 10 bases aligning to TRBD1. With V trimmed by 6 bases and J by 5 bases, 6 bases remained unmatched. The V gene's germline CDR1 is MGHDK and CDR2 SYGVNS. The length of the CDR3 is 14 residues. The CDR3 bases are TGTGCCAGCAGGGAGGACAGGGGGGGAACTGAAGCTTTCTTT. This encodes CASREDRGGTEAFF.

The chain has TRBV9 and TRBJ2-1; D is possibly TRBD2 (6 bases). This CDR3 contains 14 residues. Germline assignment: CDR1 SGDLS and CDR2 YYNGEE. Trimming removed 0 bases from V and 7 bases from J, with 11 bases in between. The CDR3 DNA is TGTGCCAGCAGCGTAGTCGGGAGAGGTAATGAGCAGTTCTTC. Translation gives CASSVVGRGNEQFF.